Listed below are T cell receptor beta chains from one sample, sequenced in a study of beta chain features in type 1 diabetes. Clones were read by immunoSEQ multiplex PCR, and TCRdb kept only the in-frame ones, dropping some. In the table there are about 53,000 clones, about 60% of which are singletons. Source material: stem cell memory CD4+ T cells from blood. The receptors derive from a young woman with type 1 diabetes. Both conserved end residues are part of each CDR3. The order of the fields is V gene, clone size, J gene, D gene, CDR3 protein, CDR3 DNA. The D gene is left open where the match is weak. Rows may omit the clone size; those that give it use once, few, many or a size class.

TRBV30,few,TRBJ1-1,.,CAWTRNTEAFF,TGTGCCTGGACTCGGAACACTGAAGCTTTCTTT
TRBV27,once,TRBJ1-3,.,CASSRRGGIGGNTIYF,TGTGCCAGCAGCCGGCGCGGGGGTATCGGTGGAAACACCATATATTTT
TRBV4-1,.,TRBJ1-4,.,CASSRAGFGEKLFF,TGCGCCAGCAGCCGAGCAGGGTTCGGGGAAAAACTGTTTTTT
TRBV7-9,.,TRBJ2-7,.,CASSLLLVSYYEQYF,TGTGCCAGCAGCTTATTGTTAGTGTCGTACTACGAGCAGTACTTC
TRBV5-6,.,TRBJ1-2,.,CASSPQNYGYTF,TGTGCCAGCAGCCCCCAAAACTATGGCTACACCTTC
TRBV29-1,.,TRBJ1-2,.,CSVDRVGYTF,TGCAGCGTTGACAGGGTCGGCTACACCTTC
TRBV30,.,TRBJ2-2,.,CAWRDWKNTGELFF,TGTGCCTGGAGAGACTGGAAGAACACCGGGGAGCTGTTTTTT
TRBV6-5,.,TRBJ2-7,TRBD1,CASRPGQASYEQYF,TGTGCCAGCAGGCCGGGACAGGCCTCCTACGAGCAGTACTTC
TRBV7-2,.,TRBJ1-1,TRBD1,CASSQGQGTEAFF,TGTGCCAGCAGCCAAGGACAGGGGACTGAAGCTTTCTTT
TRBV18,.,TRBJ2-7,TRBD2,CASSPPGAGGAYEQYF,TGTGCCAGCTCACCACCGGGGGCGGGAGGAGCTTACGAGCAGTACTTC
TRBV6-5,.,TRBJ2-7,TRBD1,CASRRDRDSNYEQYF,TGTGCCAGCAGGAGAGACCGGGACAGTAACTACGAGCAGTACTTC
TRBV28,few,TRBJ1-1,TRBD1,CASSLRQGGAFF,TGTGCCAGCAGTTTGAGGCAGGGGGGAGCTTTCTTT
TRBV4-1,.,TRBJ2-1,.,CASSRVLASSYNEQFF,TGCGCCAGCAGCAGGGTTCTAGCGAGCTCCTACAATGAGCAGTTCTTC
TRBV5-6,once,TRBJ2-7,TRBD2,CASSLRPGLAGRYEQYF,TGTGCCAGCAGCTTACGGCCGGGACTAGCGGGACGCTACGAGCAGTACTTC
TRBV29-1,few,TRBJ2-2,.,CSVSPGIRDTGELFF,TGCAGCGTATCGCCAGGGATTCGGGACACCGGGGAGCTGTTTTTT
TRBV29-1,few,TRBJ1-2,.,CSVEGDRGGYTF,TGCAGCGTTGAAGGTGATCGAGGAGGCTACACCTTC
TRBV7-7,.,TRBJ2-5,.,CASSFGGPETQYF,TGTGCTAGCAGCTTTGGAGGGCCCGAGACCCAGTACTTC
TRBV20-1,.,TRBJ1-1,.,CRSGLGTEAFF,TGCAGATCGGGACTGGGCACTGAAGCTTTCTTT
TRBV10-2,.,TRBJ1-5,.,CASSDPGDSNQPQHF,TGCGCCAGCAGTGACCCGGGGGATAGCAATCAGCCCCAGCATTTT
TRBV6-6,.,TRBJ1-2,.,CASSYSLGGNYGYTF,TGTGCCAGCAGTTACTCACTAGGTGGAAACTATGGCTACACCTTC
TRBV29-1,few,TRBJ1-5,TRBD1,CSVGVGTADQPQHF,TGCAGCGTTGGGGTGGGGACAGCTGATCAGCCCCAGCATTTT
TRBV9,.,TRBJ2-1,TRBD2,CASSEGGRDYNEQFF,TGTGCCAGCAGCGAGGGTGGGAGGGACTACAATGAGCAGTTCTTC
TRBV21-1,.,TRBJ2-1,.,CASSKAGESLYNEQFF,TGTGCCAGCAGCAAAGCGGGAGAGTCCCTCTACAATGAGCAGTTCTTC
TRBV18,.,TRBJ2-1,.,CASSPPGGAEGQFF,TGTGCCAGCTCACCCCCTGGAGGGGCTGAAGGGCAGTTCTTC
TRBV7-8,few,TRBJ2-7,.,CASSRDSGRTEQYF,TGTGCCAGCAGCAGGGACAGCGGGAGAACCGAGCAGTACTTC
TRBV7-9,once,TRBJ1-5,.,CASSPSFSNQPQHF,TGTGCCAGCAGCCCATCATTTAGCAATCAGCCCCAGCATTTT
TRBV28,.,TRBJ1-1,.,CASSRHTGFLNTEAFF,TGTGCCAGCAGTCGACACACAGGGTTTTTGAACACTGAAGCTTTCTTT
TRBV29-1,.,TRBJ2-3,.,CSVEFTSTDTQYF,TGCAGCGTTGAGTTTACTAGCACAGATACGCAGTATTTT
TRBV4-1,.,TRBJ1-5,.,CASSQLGGGENQPQHF,TGCGCCAGCAGCCAATTGGGAGGGGGGGAAAATCAGCCCCAGCATTTT
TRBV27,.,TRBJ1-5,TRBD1,CASRLGDRAGQPQHF,TGTGCCAGCAGACTCGGGGACAGGGCAGGTCAGCCCCAGCATTTT
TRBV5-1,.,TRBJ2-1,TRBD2,CASRDLGLGHNEQFF,TGCGCCAGCAGAGATTTGGGACTAGGACACAATGAGCAGTTCTTC
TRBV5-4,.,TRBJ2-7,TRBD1,CASSVGQGFSYEQYF,TGTGCCAGCAGCGTGGGACAGGGCTTCTCCTACGAGCAGTACTTC
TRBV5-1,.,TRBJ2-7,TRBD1,CASSLGLQGWGEQYF,TGCGCCAGCAGCTTGGGCCTACAGGGGTGGGGCGAGCAGTACTTC
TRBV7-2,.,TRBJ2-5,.,CASSLAQAQETQYF,TGTGCCAGCAGCTTAGCACAGGCTCAAGAGACCCAGTACTTC
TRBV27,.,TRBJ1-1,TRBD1,CASSFMAGQGGLNTEAFF,TGTGCCAGCAGTTTCATGGCCGGGCAGGGGGGTCTGAACACTGAAGCTTTCTTT
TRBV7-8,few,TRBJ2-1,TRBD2,CASSSLLAGTTGEQFF,TGTGCCAGCAGCTCCCTCCTAGCGGGGACGACAGGGGAGCAGTTCTTC
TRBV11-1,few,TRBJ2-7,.,CASSLGRDKMLHEQYF,TGTGCCAGCAGCTTAGGGAGGGATAAAATGCTTCACGAGCAGTACTTC
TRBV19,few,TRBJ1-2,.,CASRGDTFYGYTF,TGTGCCAGTAGAGGGGACACTTTCTATGGCTACACCTTC
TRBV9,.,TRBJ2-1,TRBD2,CASSARTSGRNKWSYNEQFF,TGTGCCAGCAGCGCTCGGACTAGCGGGAGAAATAAGTGGTCCTACAATGAGCAGTTCTTC
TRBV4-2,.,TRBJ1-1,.,CASSRGAGLATNTEAFF,TGTGCCAGCAGCCGTGGTGCAGGGCTAGCGACGAACACTGAAGCTTTCTTT
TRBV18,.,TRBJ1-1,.,CASSPDSGKAFF,TGTGCCAGCTCACCCGACAGTGGGAAAGCTTTCTTT
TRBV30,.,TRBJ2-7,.,CAWSVGGATYEQYF,TGTGCCTGGAGTGTAGGAGGGGCCACCTACGAGCAGTACTTC
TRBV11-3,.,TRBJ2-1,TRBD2,CASSFSGRYNEQFF,TGTGCCAGCAGCTTTAGCGGGAGATACAATGAGCAGTTCTTC
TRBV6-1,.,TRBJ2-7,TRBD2,CASRELAGTYEQYF,TGTGCCAGCCGGGAACTAGCGGGGACCTACGAGCAGTACTTC
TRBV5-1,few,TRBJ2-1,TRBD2,CASSLRIAGVVEQFF,TGCGCCAGCAGCTTACGTATAGCGGGAGTGGTTGAGCAGTTCTTC
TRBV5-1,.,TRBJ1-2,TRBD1,CASSLRTGVYGYTF,TGCGCCAGCAGCTTGCGGACAGGGGTCTATGGCTACACCTTC
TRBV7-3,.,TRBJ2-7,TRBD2,CASSLSGSASEQYF,TGTGCCAGCAGCTTAAGCGGGAGCGCCTCCGAGCAGTACTTC
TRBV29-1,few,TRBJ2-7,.,CSVNAPSNEQYF,TGCAGCGTCAACGCCCCTAGCAACGAGCAGTACTTC
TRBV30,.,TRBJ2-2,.,CAWNWLVSGELFF,TGTGCCTGGAACTGGTTGGTGTCCGGGGAGCTGTTTTTT
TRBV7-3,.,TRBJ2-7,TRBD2,CASSISGRGDYEQYF,TGTGCCAGCAGCATTAGCGGGAGAGGTGACTACGAGCAGTACTTC
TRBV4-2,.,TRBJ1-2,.,CASSQENRARGNYGYTF,TGTGCCAGCAGCCAAGAAAACAGGGCAAGGGGGAACTATGGCTACACCTTC
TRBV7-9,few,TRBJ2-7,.,CASTAGVGSYEQYF,TGTGCCAGCACCGCAGGGGTGGGCTCCTACGAGCAGTACTTC
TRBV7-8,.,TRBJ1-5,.,CASSPGQQQPQHF,TGTGCCAGCAGCCCAGGACAGCAACAGCCCCAGCATTTT
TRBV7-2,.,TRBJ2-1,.,CASSPHAGPYNEQFF,TGTGCCAGCAGCCCGCACGCGGGACCCTACAATGAGCAGTTCTTC
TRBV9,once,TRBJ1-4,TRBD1,CASSTITGVGGEKLFF,TGTGCCAGCAGCACGATTACAGGGGTAGGAGGTGAAAAACTGTTTTTT